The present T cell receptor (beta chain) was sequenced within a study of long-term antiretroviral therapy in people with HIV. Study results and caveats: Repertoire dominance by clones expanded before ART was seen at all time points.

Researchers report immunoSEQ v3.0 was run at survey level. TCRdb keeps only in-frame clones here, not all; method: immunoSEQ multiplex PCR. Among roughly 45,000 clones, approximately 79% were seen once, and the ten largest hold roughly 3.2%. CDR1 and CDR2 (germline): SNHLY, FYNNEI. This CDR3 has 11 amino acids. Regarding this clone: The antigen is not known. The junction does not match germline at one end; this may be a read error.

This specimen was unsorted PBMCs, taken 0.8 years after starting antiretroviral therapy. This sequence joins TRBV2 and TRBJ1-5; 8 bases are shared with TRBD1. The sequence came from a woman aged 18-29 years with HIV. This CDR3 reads CASGKGQGINF. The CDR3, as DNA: TGTGCCAGCGGGAAAGGACAGGGTATCAATTTT.